This TCR beta chain was documented in a study of T-cell memory formation after mild COVID-19. This clonotype has a handful of counts. This CDR3 has 13 amino acids. The V and J ends lost 3 bases and 2 bases respectively, with 5 bases between them. The germline CDR1 and CDR2 sequences are ENHRY and SYGVKD. It was 5'RACE with constant-segment primers that produced the TCR alpha and TCR beta cDNA libraries, which carried sample barcodes and UMIs. TCRdb independently ran MiXCR on the 5' RACE reads; one entry per CDR3 protein. The repertoire holds approximately 180,000 distinct CDR3 sequences, 15% to 20% seen once, with roughly 2.1% in the top ten.

The rearrangement joins TRBV10-3 to TRBJ2-1; D is undetermined. The clonotype was recovered from an adult woman who had mild COVID-19 (a few samples of this study predate the infection). Cell type and time point are not known. The sequenced material came from PBMCs or a T cell subset sorted from them (not recorded which). The DNA of the CDR3 is TGTGCCATCAGTGAAACACCCTACAATGAGCAGTTCTTC. It is translated as CAISETPYNEQFF.